These 13 T cell receptor beta chains came from one sample sequenced in a study of T cells in Graves' hyperthyroidism and ophthalmopathy. Amplification targeted TCR beta CDR3 regions from RNA transcripts. With the HTBI primer set, the TCR CDR3 went through a first round of RT-PCR. MiXCR was run by TCRdb on the multiplex PCR reads, yielding one entry per CDR3 protein. In the table there are 350,000 or so distinct CDR3 sequences, approximately 18% of which are singletons. The sequencing input was blood. Every receptor here comes from a woman aged 45-65 years with Graves' hyperthyroidism.

This clonotype was seen many times. V is TRBV28 and J is TRBJ1-1; no firm D call. The V end lost 5 bases, the J end lost 0 bases, and 16 bases lay between the germline ends. Germline loops: CDR1 MDHEN, CDR2 SYDVKM. The CDR3 consists of 16 residues. The CDR3 sequence: CASSPTSHGVNTEAFF. DNA of the CDR3: TGTGCCAGCAGTCCCACCTCACACGGAGTGAACACTGAAGCTTTCTTT.

This rearrangement joins TRBV30 to TRBJ2-1; D unclear. The CDR3 runs to 12 residues. V lost 7 bases and J 0 bases, leaving 7 bases between the germline ends. Germline V gene sequence: CDR1 GTSNPN, CDR2 SVGIG (reference sequence). The CDR3 loop is CASLSSYNEQFF. The CDR3 DNA sequence: TGTGCCTCCCTGAGCTCCTACAATGAGCAGTTCTTC. The variable domain in full, with the rest retrieved from reference TRBV30 and TRBJ2-1, is SQTIHQWPATLVQPVGSPLSLECTVEGTSNPNLYWYRQAAGRGLQLLFYSVGIGQISSEVPQNLSASRPQDRQFILSSKKLLLSDSGFYLCASLSSYNEQFFGPGTRLTVL.

CDR3 in amino acids: CASRQTPTGELFF. In nucleotides, the CDR3 is TGTGCCAGCAGACAAACACCCACCGGGGAGCTGTTTTTT. The chain recombines TRBV6-1 with TRBJ2-2; the D is unclear. CDR1 and CDR2 (germline): MNHNS, SASEGT. This CDR3 has 13 residues. V was pared by 6 bases and J by 4 bases, with 9 bases between.

Many counts were recorded for this clonotype. V usage is TRBV6-2 or TRBV6-3 and J usage is TRBJ1-6, with D possibly TRBD1 on 6 matching bases. The CDR3 sequence is 17 residues long. Per the germline V gene, CDR1 is MNHEY and CDR2 is SVGEGT. V was trimmed by 0 bases and J by 10 bases, leaving 19 bases between them. The CDR3 sequence: CASSYSTMGAEDSPLHF. DNA for the CDR3: TGTGCCAGCAGTTACTCGACGATGGGGGCGGAAGACTCACCCCTCCACTTT.

CDR3 nucleotide sequence: TGCGCCAGCAGACCGACGGCCTCGGTGGAGACCCAGTACTTC. Translated: CASRPTASVETQYF. J is TRBJ2-5 and V is TRBV5-1, with D unresolved. The CDR3 totals 14 residues. V was clipped by 5 bases and J by 5 bases, with 16 bases between them. Per the germline V gene, CDR1 is SGHRS and CDR2 is YFSETQ.

At least ten counts were recorded for this clonotype. The genes are TRBV5-1 and TRBJ2-7; 9 bases match TRBD2. This CDR3 has 17 residues. The V gene's germline CDR1 is SGHRS and CDR2 YFSETQ. The V segment lost 4 bases and the J segment 2 bases; nucleotides outside the gene matches: 13. CDR3 in DNA: TGCGCCAGCAGCCCCCCTCGAGCGGGAGGAATGACCTACGAGCAGTACTTC. This sequence encodes CASSPPRAGGMTYEQYF.

This clonotype was seen many times. The V call is TRBV3-1, the J call TRBJ2-1, with D perhaps TRBD1 (6 bases). Germline-derived CDR1 and CDR2 are LGHDT and YNNKEL (reference sequence). V was trimmed by 3 bases and J by 3 bases, leaving 9 bases between them. CDR3 size: 14 residues. The DNA of the CDR3 is TGTGCCAGCAGCCACCGGGACAACTACAATGAGCAGTTCTTC. Its protein is CASSHRDNYNEQFF.

The chain recombines TRBV19 with TRBJ1-4; D perhaps matches TRBD1 (6 bases). V lost 6 bases and J 7 bases, leaving 15 bases between the germline ends. This CDR3 has 14 amino acids. Germline assignment: CDR1 LNHDA and CDR2 SQIVND (reference sequence). The CDR3 region is CASSPGQTREKLFF. Here the CDR3 DNA reads TGTGCCAGTAGCCCCGGACAGACGCGTGAAAAACTGTTTTTT.

This clonotype turned up a few times. The rearrangement links TRBV25-1 to TRBJ2-7; 9 nucleotides match TRBD1. V lost 8 bases, J lost 4 bases, and 12 bases stayed unmatched. Germline lookup yields CDR1 MGHDK and CDR2 SYGVNS. The length of the CDR3 is 15 residues. CDR3 sequence (DNA): TGTGCCAGCGGCGAACCCGGGACAGGGATATACGAGCAGTACTTC. Protein sequence: CASGEPGTGIYEQYF.

The chain couples TRBV12-3 or TRBV12-4 to TRBJ2-1, with unresolved D. Between the trimmed V and J ends, which lost 6 bases and 8 bases, there was a span of 8 bases. This CDR3 has 11 amino acids. This CDR3 reads CASSQTHEQFF. The CDR3 DNA reads as TGTGCCAGCAGCCAGACCCATGAGCAGTTCTTC.

The count of this clonotype is one. The rearrangement links TRBV5-4 to TRBJ2-5; D might be TRBD2 (5 bases). Per the germline V gene, CDR1 is SGHNT and CDR2 is YYREEE (reference sequence). Between the trimmed V and J ends, which lost 1 base and 5 bases, there was a span of 9 bases. This CDR3 comprises 13 residues. The CDR3 DNA reads TGTGCCAGCAGCTTGAAGCTAGCCGAGACCCAGTACTTC. Amino acids: CASSLKLAETQYF.

The chain recombines TRBV30 with TRBJ1-1; tentatively, D is TRBD1 (5 bases). The CDR3 sequence is 13 residues long. V was pared by 5 bases and J by 6 bases, with 16 bases between. Germline V gene data show CDR1 as GTSNPN and CDR2 as SVGIG (reference sequence). CDR3 loop: CAWGKKQGSEAFF. As DNA, the CDR3 is TGTGCCTGGGGAAAGAAGCAGGGATCTGAAGCTTTCTTT.

This clonotype was counted only a few times. The V call is TRBV7-9, the J call TRBJ1-6; 9 bases fit TRBD1. The CDR3 loop spans 14 amino acids. J lost 9 bases, V lost 5 bases, and 5 bases had no gene match. Germline V CDR1 and CDR2: SEHNR, FQNEAQ (reference sequence). CDR3 in DNA: TGTGCCAGCAGCGCGGACAGGGGTCGTTCACCCCTCCACTTT. It translates to CASSADRGRSPLHF.